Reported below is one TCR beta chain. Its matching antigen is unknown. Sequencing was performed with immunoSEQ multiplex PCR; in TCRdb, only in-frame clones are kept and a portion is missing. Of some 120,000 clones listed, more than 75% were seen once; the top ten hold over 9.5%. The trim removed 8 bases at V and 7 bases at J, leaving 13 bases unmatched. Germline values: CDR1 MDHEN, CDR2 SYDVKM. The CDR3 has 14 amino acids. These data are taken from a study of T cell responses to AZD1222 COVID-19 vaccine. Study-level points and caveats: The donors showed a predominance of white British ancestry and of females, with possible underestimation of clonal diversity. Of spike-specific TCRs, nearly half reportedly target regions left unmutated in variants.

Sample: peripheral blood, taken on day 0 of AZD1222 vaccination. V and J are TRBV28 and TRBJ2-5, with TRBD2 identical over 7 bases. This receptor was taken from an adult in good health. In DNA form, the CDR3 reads TGTGCCAGCGGGCGGGAGACGCCCGGAGGGACCCAGTACTTC. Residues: CASGRETPGGTQYF.